The 25 T cell receptor beta chains below come from one sample, sequenced in a study of T cells in Graves' hyperthyroidism and ophthalmopathy. The investigators amplified TCR beta CDR3 regions from RNA transcripts. First-round RT-PCR with HTBI primers amplified the TCR CDR3 region. TCRdb re-derived calls from the multiplex PCR reads in MiXCR, one entry per CDR3 protein. The sample records 550,000 to 850,000 distinct CDR3 sequences, about 19% being singletons. The specimen was blood. The receptors shown here come from a woman between 45 and 65 years old with Graves' hyperthyroidism that later progressed to Graves' ophthalmopathy.

The chain joins TRBV6-1 to TRBJ1-2; D uncertain. Germline CDR1 is MNHNS and CDR2 is SASEGT. This CDR3 spans 14 amino acids. V was pared by 2 bases and J by 1 base, with 8 bases between. This chain's CDR3 is CASSEKDDNYGYTF. The CDR3 bases are TGTGCCAGCAGTGAAAAGGATGATAACTATGGCTACACCTTC.

The chain couples TRBV7-8 to TRBJ1-3, with TRBD1 as a possible D gene (5 bases). Deletions cut 5 bases from V and 2 bases from J, with 13 bases between. The germline CDR1 and CDR2 sequences are SGHVS and FQNEAQ. The CDR3 has 15 amino acids. CDR3: CASSLYRNPGNTIYF. CDR3 sequence (DNA): TGTGCCAGCAGCCTCTACAGGAACCCTGGAAACACCATATATTTT.

The rearrangement uses TRBV2 and TRBJ1-2; D might be TRBD1 (6 bases). CDR3 length: 15 amino acids. The germline gives CDR1 SNHLY, CDR2 FYNNEI. Deletions cut 4 bases from V and 6 bases from J, with 18 bases between. CDR3 sequence: CASSARRGQLNGYTF. DNA for the CDR3: TGTGCCAGCAGTGCGCGCCGGGGGCAACTAAATGGCTACACCTTC.

This clonotype was recorded many times. V and J are TRBV20-1 and TRBJ1-6, with a possible D match to TRBD1 (6 bases). This CDR3 is built from 19 residues. Looked up from germline, CDR1 is DFQATT and CDR2 is SNEGSKA (reference sequence). The germline V and J ends were trimmed by 1 base and 2 bases, with 21 bases remaining between them. CDR3 DNA sequence: TGCAGTGCTAGAGTGTGGTCTCGGGGGGGCCTTACCTATAATTCACCCCTCCACTTT. Amino acid sequence: CSARVWSRGGLTYNSPLHF.

The CDR3 coding sequence is TGTGCCAGCAGCACAACCCCAAGGAACACTGAAGCTTTCTTT. Translating gives CASSTTPRNTEAFF. The J gene is TRBJ1-1, the V gene TRBV7-9; D is unresolved. This CDR3 is built from 14 residues. Per the germline V gene, CDR1 is SEHNR and CDR2 is FQNEAQ (reference sequence). Trimming removed 5 bases from V and 1 base from J, with 11 bases in between.

Ten or more counts support this clonotype. The gene calls are TRBV5-1 and TRBJ1-1; unclear D gene. CDR1 is SGHRS and CDR2 is YFSETQ in the germline V gene. The CDR3 length is 14 residues. The ends were cut back, 5 bases at V and 6 bases at J, with 17 bases in the middle. The CDR3 sequence: CASRRDSGSPEAFF. In DNA form, the CDR3 reads TGCGCCAGCAGGCGGGATTCTGGGTCGCCTGAAGCTTTCTTT.

This clonotype was seen ten or more times. V gene TRBV3-1 combines with J gene TRBJ1-5, with D possibly TRBD1 on 5 matching bases. Germline values: CDR1 LGHDT, CDR2 YNNKEL (reference sequence). CDR3 length: 14 residues. The germline V and J ends were trimmed by 3 bases and 4 bases, with 10 bases remaining between them. The CDR3 protein is CASSHRGQNQPQHF. In DNA form, the CDR3 reads TGTGCCAGCAGCCACAGAGGACAAAATCAGCCCCAGCATTTT.

In its sample, this clonotype was seen many times. The chain carries TRBV30 and TRBJ2-7, with 7 bases lining up with TRBD1. The CDR3 contains 13 residues. Losses at the gene ends were 2 bases for V and 0 bases for J; bases not matched to a gene: 1. Looked up from germline, CDR1 is GTSNPN and CDR2 is SVGIG (reference sequence). CDR3 sequence: CAWSWDSSYEQYF. The CDR3 DNA follows: TGTGCCTGGAGTTGGGACAGCTCCTACGAGCAGTACTTC. Drawing the rest from reference TRBV30 and TRBJ2-7, the complete variable domain is SQTIHQWPATLVQPVGSPLSLECTVEGTSNPNLYWYRQAAGRGLQLLFYSVGIGQISSEVPQNLSASRPQDRQFILSSKKLLLSDSGFYLCAWSWDSSYEQYFGPGTRLTVT.

This clonotype turned up a few times. The rearrangement joins TRBV20-1 to TRBJ2-7; weak D call: TRBD1 (6 bases). Trimming pared 5 bases from V and 0 bases from J, leaving 11 bases between. CDR1 and CDR2 (germline): DFQATT, SNEGSKA (reference sequence). The CDR3 has 13 residues. The chain's CDR3 is CSAGTLSSYEQYF. The CDR3 coding sequence is TGCAGTGCTGGGACATTGAGCTCCTACGAGCAGTACTTC.

This clonotype was found many times. V gene TRBV20-1 combines with J gene TRBJ2-1; D possibly corresponds to TRBD2 (6 bases). Trimming shortened V by 6 bases and J by 6 bases, and 12 bases separated the two germline ends. This CDR3 has 12 residues. Germline V gene sequence: CDR1 DFQATT, CDR2 SNEGSKA (reference sequence). The CDR3 loop reads CSATGTFNEQFF. The CDR3 bases are TGCAGTGCCACCGGGACTTTCAATGAGCAGTTCTTC.

This clonotype was found many times. In nucleotides, the CDR3 is TGCAGTGCTAGAGAACACAGGGGGCCGGGCACTGAAGCTTTCTTT. Protein: CSAREHRGPGTEAFF. The chain uses TRBV20-1 and TRBJ1-1; TRBD1 aligns across 9 bases. This CDR3 has 15 residues. With V trimmed by 0 bases and J by 4 bases, 6 bases remained unmatched. Per the germline V gene, CDR1 is DFQATT and CDR2 is SNEGSKA (reference sequence).

As DNA, the CDR3 is TGTGCCAGCAGCCAGTACAGGGGAGACACTGAAGCTTTCTTT. Translating gives CASSQYRGDTEAFF. This chain joins TRBV14 and TRBJ1-1, with 7 bases fitting TRBD1. CDR3 size: 14 residues. Germline V CDR1 and CDR2: SGHDN, FVKESK. Trimming removed 3 bases from V and 3 bases from J; junction bases left unmatched: 4.

The V gene is TRBV5-5, the J gene TRBJ1-5, with a weak D call TRBD1 (6 bases). The CDR3 extends over 14 amino acids. V lost 0 bases and J lost 6, with 10 bases in between. Germline V lookup: CDR1 SGHKS, CDR2 YYEKEE (reference sequence). Here the CDR3 DNA reads TGTGCCAGCAGCTTGGCCTCAGGGGTTCAGCCCCAGCATTTT. It translates to CASSLASGVQPQHF. The variable domain in full, completed from reference TRBV5-5 and TRBJ1-5, reads DAGVTQSPTHLIKTRGQQVTLRCSPISGHKSVSWYQQVLGQGPQFIFQYYEKEERGRGNFPDRFSARQFPNYSSELNVNALLLGDSALYLCASSLASGVQPQHFGDGTRLSIL.

This clonotype was detected many times. V is TRBV27 and J is TRBJ1-2; D is perhaps TRBD1 (5 bases). The germline V gene encodes CDR1 MNHEY and CDR2 SMNVEV (reference sequence). This CDR3 spans 13 amino acids. Deletions cut 3 bases from V and 6 bases from J, with 11 bases between. The CDR3 nucleotides are TGTGCCAGCAGTTTTAGGACAAGGGATGGCTACACCTTC. Its translation: CASSFRTRDGYTF.

This clonotype was seen at least ten times. The chain joins TRBV5-1 to TRBJ2-7; D not resolved. The CDR3 sequence is 14 residues long. In germline, CDR1 is SGHRS, CDR2 YFSETQ. Trimming cost V 4 bases and J 3 bases, with 14 bases left between them. The CDR3 region has the DNA TGCGCCAGCAGCGCCGGAGAGACGTTCTACGAGCAGTACTTC. Encoded protein: CASSAGETFYEQYF. Filled out from reference TRBV5-1 and TRBJ2-7, the complete variable domain reads KAGVTQTPRYLIKTRGQQVTLSCSPISGHRSVSWYQQTPGQGLQFLFEYFSETQRNKGNFPGRFSGRQFSNSRSEMNVSTLELGDSALYLCASSAGETFYEQYFGPGTRLTVT.

This clonotype has only a few counts. The chain couples TRBV12-3 or TRBV12-4 to TRBJ2-7; 7 bases agree with TRBD1. The CDR3 spans 15 residues. Trimming took 2 bases from V and 6 from J; bases not matched to a gene: 10. The CDR3 is CASSLRDRQGAEQYF. CDR3 nucleotides: TGTGCCAGCAGTTTAAGGGACCGACAGGGAGCCGAGCAGTACTTC.

This chain links TRBV4-3 with TRBJ1-5, with 9 bases lining up with TRBD1. The CDR3 totals 16 residues. The germline CDR1 and CDR2 sequences are LGHNA and YSLEER. With 0 bases clipped from V and 7 bases from J, the junction kept 7 bases outside the gene matches. DNA of the CDR3: TGCGCCAGCAGCCAAGAAGGACAGGGGAAGTGGCAGCCCCAGCATTTT. It translates to CASSQEGQGKWQPQHF.

This clonotype was counted at least ten times. The gene calls are TRBV28 and TRBJ1-5; D is ambiguous. The germline gives CDR1 MDHEN, CDR2 SYDVKM. V gave up 3 bases and J gave up 2 bases, with 8 bases separating them. The CDR3 runs 14 residues. CDR3 nucleotides: TGTGCCAGCAGTTTTCTCCAGGGCAATCAGCCCCAGCATTTT. Amino acids: CASSFLQGNQPQHF.

The chain links TRBV24-1 to TRBJ2-3, with TRBD2 identical over 7 bases. Germline V lookup: CDR1 KGHDR, CDR2 SFDVKD. This CDR3 is built from 14 residues. Losses at the gene ends were 7 bases for V and 4 bases for J; bases not matched to a gene: 7. CDR3 bases: TGTGCCACCAGCCGGGACCTAGCGGCAGATACGCAGTATTTT. Protein: CATSRDLAADTQYF.

This clonotype appeared many times. V gene TRBV2 combines with J gene TRBJ2-5; 15 nucleotides match TRBD2. The V segment lost 5 bases and the J segment 1 base; nucleotides outside the gene matches: 5. The CDR3 has 17 residues. The germline V gene has CDR1 SNHLY and CDR2 FYNNEI. In DNA form, the CDR3 reads TGTGCCAGCAGTCCTACGGGACTAGCGGGGGGCCAAGAGACCCAGTACTTC. It codes for CASSPTGLAGGQETQYF. The full variable domain, completed using reference TRBV2 and TRBJ2-5, is EPEVTQTPSHQVTQMGQEVILRCVPISNHLYFYWYRQILGQKVEFLVSFYNNEISEKSEIFDDQFSVERPDGSNFTLKIRSTKLEDSAMYFCASSPTGLAGGQETQYFGPGTRLLVL.

The chain employs TRBV10-3 and TRBJ1-2; 10 bases are a match to TRBD1. Germline CDR1 and CDR2: ENHRY and SYGVKD. Unmatched junction bases numbered 4, after V lost 3 bases and J lost 6 bases. The CDR3 length is 14 residues. The CDR3 protein is CAISDRQGANGYTF. The CDR3 coding sequence is TGTGCCATCAGTGATAGACAGGGGGCGAATGGCTACACCTTC.

V and J are TRBV15 and TRBJ2-1; 10 bases align to TRBD1. V lost 0 bases and J lost 1; bases outside the gene matches: 12. There are 20 residues in the CDR3. CDR1 is LNHNV and CDR2 is YYDKDF in the germline V gene (reference sequence). CDR3 region: CATSRDLWDRGLKSYNEQFF. As DNA, the CDR3 is TGTGCCACCAGCAGAGATCTGTGGGACAGGGGTCTTAAGTCCTACAATGAGCAGTTCTTC.

The V gene is TRBV7-2, the J gene TRBJ2-1, with D possibly TRBD2 on 5 matching bases. The V gene lost 3 bases and the J gene lost 9 bases, with 12 bases spanning the gap. The CDR3 consists of 13 residues. From germline, CDR1 is SGHTA and CDR2 FQGNSA. The DNA for the CDR3 is TGTGCCAGCAGCTTTAGTTCTCGGGGTGAGCAGTTCTTC. This gives the protein CASSFSSRGEQFF.

The chain's CDR3 is CASTDGPSADTQYF. In nucleotides, the CDR3 is TGTGCCAGCACCGACGGTCCCTCCGCAGATACGCAGTATTTT. The chain employs TRBV11-3 and TRBJ2-3; no firm D call. Looked up from germline, CDR1 is SGHNT and CDR2 is YENEEA. This CDR3 has 14 residues. V was pared by 7 bases and J by 4 bases, with 15 bases between.

The chain employs TRBV18 and TRBJ2-5; TRBD2 matches at 14 bases. CDR1 and CDR2 (germline): KGHSH, LQKENI. This CDR3 is 18 amino acids long. V gave up 3 bases and J gave up 4 bases; unmatched junction bases: 10. CDR3 DNA: TGTGCCAGCTCACCCGTGACTAGCGGGGGGGCGAACGGAGAGACCCAGTACTTC. This gives the protein CASSPVTSGGANGETQYF.